The 4 T cell receptor beta chains in this list originate from one sample, sequenced in a study of PD-1 blockade in classical Hodgkin lymphoma. Relapses following autologous stem cell transplantation were seen in all patients, with brentuximab vedotin exposure varying. Method: immunoSEQ multiplex PCR; TCRdb's copy keeps in-frame clones and lacks some. The data contain some 10,000 clones, approximately 82% of them singletons. Material: peripheral blood mononuclear cells (PBMCs), obtained before the second cycle of nivolumab. These receptors came from a human donor with classical Hodgkin lymphoma.

Worth noting for this clone: This CDR3 is also generated by other DNA sequences in the sample. The chain employs TRBV7-8 and TRBJ2-7; D ambiguous. Per the germline V gene, CDR1 is SGHVS and CDR2 is FQNEAQ. CDR3 length: 15 residues. V was shortened by 4 bases and J by 3 bases, with 16 bases between the two germline ends. The CDR3: CASSSRALPHYEQYF. CDR3 coding DNA: TGTGCCAGCAGCTCCCGGGCCCTCCCCCACTACGAGCAGTACTTC.

This clone came up once. V is TRBV28 and J is TRBJ2-1; D is possibly TRBD2 (6 bases). The germline V gene encodes CDR1 MDHEN and CDR2 SYDVKM. V lost 6 bases and J lost 4, with 16 bases in between. The CDR3 sequence is 15 residues long. CDR3 sequence reads: CASSPQRAEYNEQFF. The CDR3 nucleotides read TGTGCCAGCAGCCCTCAGCGGGCCGAGTACAATGAGCAGTTCTTC.

V usage is TRBV4-2 and J usage is TRBJ2-7; D may be TRBD1 (6 bases). This CDR3 has 14 residues. Germline V gene data show CDR1 as LGHNA and CDR2 as YNFKEQ. The ends were cut back, 3 bases at V and 5 bases at J, with 14 bases in the middle. The CDR3 is CASSQATGFHEQYF. The CDR3 DNA is TGTGCCAGCAGCCAGGCCACAGGGTTCCACGAGCAGTACTTC.

The V call is TRBV5-1, the J call TRBJ2-5; D gene ambiguous. V lost 2 bases and J lost 5, with 10 bases in between. Germline V gene sequence: CDR1 SGHRS, CDR2 YFSETQ. There are 13 residues in the CDR3. The CDR3 DNA reads as TGCGCCAGCAGCTTCGGGTTTCGGGAGACCCAGTACTTC. Its translation is CASSFGFRETQYF.